Below are 17 T cell receptor beta chains sequenced from a single sample in a study of T cell responses to AZD1222 COVID-19 vaccine. TCRdb's table, derived via immunoSEQ multiplex PCR, lists solely in-frame clones and lacks some. The table lists 30,000 to 40,000 clones, around 89% of them singletons. The sequenced sample was peripheral blood, obtained 28 days after the second AZD1222 dose. The source is an adult who received the AZD1222 COVID-19 vaccine.

The V gene is TRBV4-2, the J gene TRBJ2-7; TRBD1 matches 8 bases. There are 15 residues in the CDR3. Germline CDR1 reads LGHNA; CDR2 reads YNFKEQ. The V gene end was trimmed by 1 base and the J gene end by 5 bases; junction bases not matched to a gene: 7. The CDR3 sequence is CASSQGHRGFDEQYF. In nucleotides, the CDR3 is TGTGCCAGCAGCCAAGGGCACAGGGGGTTCGACGAGCAGTACTTC.

The chain carries TRBV6-5 and TRBJ1-1; D not resolved. CDR1 is MNHEY and CDR2 is SVGAGI in the germline V gene. The CDR3 runs 14 residues. V lost 5 bases and J lost 2, with 12 bases in between. The chain's CDR3 is CASSPQNSNTEAFF. The CDR3 DNA reads TGTGCCAGCAGTCCCCAAAATTCAAACACTGAAGCTTTCTTT.

The rearrangement links TRBV7-9 to TRBJ1-3; TRBD1 aligns across 9 bases. Trimming took 4 bases from V and 3 from J; bases not matched to a gene: 7. There are 16 residues in the CDR3. CDR1 and CDR2 (germline): SEHNR, FQNEAQ (reference sequence). The CDR3 DNA is TGTGCCAGCAGCTCCTGGACAGGGGACTTTGGAAACACCATATATTTT. It specifies CASSSWTGDFGNTIYF. Variable domain in full (rest from reference TRBV7-9 and TRBJ1-3): DTGVSQNPRHKITKRGQNVTFRCDPISEHNRLYWYRQTLGQGPEFLTYFQNEAQLEKSRLLSDRFSAERPKGSFSTLEIQRTEQGDSAMYLCASSSWTGDFGNTIYFGEGSWLTVV.

The chain recombines TRBV11-3 with TRBJ2-7; TRBD2 agrees at 7 bases. Germline CDR1 reads SGHNT; CDR2 reads YENEEA. CDR3 length equals 14 residues. Germline trimming cut 4 bases from V and 6 bases from J; bases unmatched to any gene: 9. The DNA for the CDR3 is TGTGCCAGCAGCTCGGGGGAGGGTTTCCGCGAGCAGTACTTC. Its translation: CASSSGEGFREQYF.

The table lists this clone with a count of one. The rearrangement links TRBV20-1 to TRBJ2-3, with D perhaps matching TRBD2 (6 bases). Trimming took off 3 bases at V and 0 bases at J, with 13 bases between the two ends. This CDR3 spans 15 amino acids. CDR1 and CDR2 (germline): DFQATT, SNEGSKA (reference sequence). As DNA, the CDR3 is TGCAGTGCTAGTAGAGGCGGGACCAGCACAGATACGCAGTATTTT. Translated, it gives CSASRGGTSTDTQYF.

The rearrangement links TRBV6-1 to TRBJ2-5; 11 nucleotides match TRBD2. Germline loops: CDR1 MNHNS, CDR2 SASEGT. V shed 4 bases and J 4 bases; nucleotides not matched to a gene: 14. This CDR3 is 18 amino acids long. The CDR3 reads CASSGHLIRLAGRETQYF. CDR3 nucleotide sequence: TGTGCCAGCAGTGGGCACCTAATCCGACTAGCGGGGCGAGAGACCCAGTACTTC.

The J gene is TRBJ1-6, the V gene TRBV3-1 (or the pseudogene TRBV3-2), with D maybe TRBD1 (6 bases). Germline CDR1 and CDR2: LGHDT and YNNKEL (reference sequence). Trimming cost V 1 base and J 7 bases, with 14 bases left between them. The length of the CDR3 is 16 residues. The CDR3: CASSQVAGAFNSPLHF. The CDR3 region has the DNA TGTGCCAGCAGCCAAGTAGCAGGGGCGTTCAATTCACCCCTCCACTTT.

V and J are TRBV27 and TRBJ2-1; TRBD2 might be the D (7 bases). This CDR3 contains 13 residues. CDR1 and CDR2 from the germline V gene are MNHEY and SMNVEV (reference sequence). V shed 5 bases and J shed 7 bases, with 12 bases lying between them. For the CDR3, the DNA is TGTGCCAGCAGTGGGGGGGGCCTGAATGAGCAGTTCTTC. Its translation: CASSGGGLNEQFF.

This sequence joins TRBV19 and TRBJ1-5; no definite D call. Trimming took off 4 bases at V and 0 bases at J, with 7 bases between the two ends. This CDR3 has 14 amino acids. The germline V gene has CDR1 LNHDA and CDR2 SQIVND (reference sequence). CDR3 sequence reads: CASSSLNSNQPQHF. In nucleotides, the CDR3 is TGTGCCAGTAGTAGTCTGAATAGCAATCAGCCCCAGCATTTT.

The sample holds a few counts of this clone. This chain joins TRBV27 and TRBJ1-6; TRBD1 matches 9 bases. Losses at the gene ends were 5 bases for V and 8 bases for J; bases not matched to a gene: 7. The germline CDR1 and CDR2 sequences are MNHEY and SMNVEV (reference sequence). CDR3 size: 15 residues. The CDR3, as DNA: TGTGCCAGCAGTCCCCTCAGGACAGGGGATTCACCCCTCCACTTT. This encodes CASSPLRTGDSPLHF.

This clone was detected once. The chain recombines TRBV30 with TRBJ1-2; D might be TRBD1 (6 bases). V was shortened by 0 bases and J by 7 bases, with 12 bases between the two germline ends. The CDR3 loop spans 13 amino acids. Germline V gene lookup returns CDR1 GTSNPN and CDR2 SVGIG (reference sequence). The chain's CDR3 is CAWSVRTVGGYTF. CDR3 in DNA: TGTGCCTGGAGTGTAAGGACAGTCGGTGGCTACACCTTC.

This clone was counted only a few times. The rearrangement links TRBV5-6 to TRBJ1-5; D call uncertain. Trimming removed 4 bases from V and 6 bases from J, with 17 bases in between. Germline loops: CDR1 SGHDT, CDR2 YYEEEE. The CDR3 loop spans 15 amino acids. CDR3 in amino acids: CASSGSGLGVQPQHF. The CDR3 DNA follows: TGTGCCAGCAGCGGGTCCGGCCTGGGAGTTCAGCCCCAGCATTTT.

J is TRBJ2-7 and V is TRBV2; TRBD1 matches at 10 bases. The germline V gene encodes CDR1 SNHLY and CDR2 FYNNEI. The ends lost 3 bases at V and 3 bases at J; junction bases unmatched: 2. The CDR3 spans 14 residues. CDR3: CASSDGQGDYEQYF. Here the CDR3 DNA reads TGTGCCAGCAGTGATGGACAGGGGGACTACGAGCAGTACTTC. Based on the CDR3 plus reference TRBV2 and TRBJ2-7, the full variable domain is EPEVTQTPSHQVTQMGQEVILRCVPISNHLYFYWYRQILGQKVEFLVSFYNNEISEKSEIFDDQFSVERPDGSNFTLKIRSTKLEDSAMYFCASSDGQGDYEQYFGPGTRLTVT.

The chain carries TRBV18 and TRBJ1-5, with TRBD1 matching over 7 bases. The CDR3 has 13 amino acids. Germline CDR1 reads KGHSH; CDR2 reads LQKENI. Trimming removed 4 bases from V and 5 bases from J; junction bases left unmatched: 2. CDR3 sequence (DNA): TGTGCCAGCTCACGAACAGGGGATCAGCCCCAGCATTTT. It translates to CASSRTGDQPQHF.

For the CDR3, the DNA is TGTGCCACCTCCGAACTAGCGGGGGACTACGAGCAGTACTTC. Protein: CATSELAGDYEQYF. This chain links TRBV19 with TRBJ2-7, with 11 bases matching TRBD2. The germline gives CDR1 LNHDA, CDR2 SQIVND (reference sequence). With V trimmed by 10 bases and J by 3 bases, 8 bases remained unmatched. The CDR3 length is 14 residues.

The genes are TRBV11-2 and TRBJ1-6; D gene unclear. Germline lookup yields CDR1 SGHAT and CDR2 FQNNGV. V was clipped by 3 bases and J by 2 bases, with 5 bases between them. This CDR3 region has 14 residues. The CDR3 here is CASSFVAYNSPLHF. CDR3 sequence (DNA): TGTGCCAGCAGCTTCGTCGCCTATAATTCACCCCTCCACTTT.

V usage is TRBV28 and J usage is TRBJ1-2; D is possibly TRBD1 (5 bases). V was shortened by 4 bases and J by 7 bases, with 16 bases between the two germline ends. Germline V CDR1 and CDR2: MDHEN, SYDVKM. This CDR3 is 14 amino acids long. The CDR3 DNA reads as TGTGCCAGCAGTTCCCCAGAGGGGCTCTTTGGCTACACCTTC. This sequence encodes CASSSPEGLFGYTF.